These 24 T cell receptor beta chains were sequenced from one sample in a study of blood T cell repertoires in COVID-19. Measured with immunoSEQ multiplex PCR; TCRdb has only the in-frame clones, and not every one. The sample has just over 650,000 clones, 70% to 90% seen once. Sequenced material: peripheral blood. The receptors come from a woman between 18 and 29 years old with acute or convalescent COVID-19.

This chain links TRBV3-1 (or the pseudogene TRBV3-2) with TRBJ1-2; 9 nucleotides align to TRBD1. Losses at the gene ends were 1 base for V and 5 bases for J; bases not matched to a gene: 5. Germline assignment: CDR1 LGHDT and CDR2 YNNKEL (reference sequence). CDR3 length: 15 amino acids. The CDR3 protein is CASSQGDRGLYGYTF. CDR3 nucleotide sequence: TGTGCCAGCAGCCAAGGAGACAGGGGGTTGTATGGCTACACCTTC.

CDR3: CASSPVRSGNTIYF. CDR3 bases: TGTGCCAGCAGCCCCGTTCGCTCTGGAAACACCATATATTTT. The chain recombines TRBV7-9 with TRBJ1-3; no firm D call. The V and J ends lost 5 bases and 0 bases respectively, with 8 bases between them. The CDR3 is made up of 14 amino acids. The V gene's germline CDR1 is SEHNR and CDR2 FQNEAQ (reference sequence).

This clone showed up just once. The chain recombines TRBV4-1 with TRBJ2-5; the D gene is possibly TRBD1 (6 bases). This CDR3 has 16 residues. Trimming removed 4 bases at V and 1 base at J, with 16 bases between. Germline values: CDR1 MGHRA, CDR2 YSYEKL. The CDR3 spells CASSPGVTGIQETQYF. CDR3 nucleotide sequence: TGCGCCAGCAGCCCAGGGGTGACCGGGATCCAAGAGACCCAGTACTTC.

The CDR3 is CASSLRGSLNTEAFF. CDR3 sequence (DNA): TGTGCCAGCAGCTTGAGGGGTTCTCTGAACACTGAAGCTTTCTTT. V gene TRBV5-4 combines with J gene TRBJ1-1; maybe TRBD1 (5 bases). Per germline, CDR1 SGHNT and CDR2 YYREEE (reference sequence). With 1 base removed from V and 0 bases from J, the gap between germline ends came to 10 bases. There are 15 residues in the CDR3.

This clone was counted a few times. The chain couples TRBV4-2 to TRBJ1-1; D remains ambiguous. The germline V and J ends were trimmed by 0 bases and 4 bases, with 9 bases remaining between them. This CDR3 is 14 amino acids long. Germline CDR1 and CDR2: LGHNA and YNFKEQ. Written as DNA, the CDR3 is TGTGCCAGCAGCCAAGATAACAGCGGCACTGAAGCTTTCTTT. Its translation is CASSQDNSGTEAFF.

This chain joins TRBV7-2 and TRBJ1-6; 8 bases are shared with TRBD1. Germline V gene sequence: CDR1 SGHTA, CDR2 FQGNSA. This CDR3 spans 16 amino acids. The trim removed 2 bases at V and 10 bases at J, leaving 10 bases unmatched. The CDR3 reads CASSLRVGQGGSPLHF. DNA for the CDR3: TGTGCCAGCAGCTTACGCGTTGGACAGGGTGGATCACCCCTCCACTTT.

This clone has only a few counts. This chain uses TRBV15 with TRBJ1-2; possibly TRBD1 for D (5 bases). Trimming left V 1 base short and J 4 bases short, with 7 bases between. There are 13 residues in the CDR3. Per the germline V gene, CDR1 is LNHNV and CDR2 is YYDKDF (reference sequence). The CDR3: CATSRVQGYGYTF. DNA of the CDR3: TGTGCCACCAGCAGAGTCCAGGGCTATGGCTACACCTTC.

V is TRBV9 and J is TRBJ2-3; a weak D match, TRBD2 (7 bases). The V gene's germline CDR1 is SGDLS and CDR2 YYNGEE. Deletions cut 4 bases from V and 4 bases from J, with 22 bases between. The CDR3 extends over 17 amino acids. The CDR3 DNA sequence: TGTGCCAGCAGCCCACGACTTCGGGGGGCCGAGGCAGATACGCAGTATTTT. Protein: CASSPRLRGAEADTQYF.

The rearrangement uses TRBV30 and TRBJ1-2, with D unresolved. The CDR3 contains 17 residues. Germline CDR1 GTSNPN, CDR2 SVGIG (reference sequence). Trimming took 0 bases from V and 5 from J, leaving 22 bases between them. The CDR3 bases are TGTGCCTGGAGTGTTCACCGCCCCACGGCAGAGACTTATGGCTACACCTTC. Translation: CAWSVHRPTAETYGYTF.

The chain links TRBV6-5 to TRBJ1-1; 7 bases fit TRBD1. Losses at the gene ends were 7 bases for V and 7 bases for J; bases not matched to a gene: 12. Germline V lookup: CDR1 MNHEY, CDR2 SVGAGI. The CDR3 is made up of 14 amino acids. DNA for the CDR3: TGTGCCAGCACCACCGACAGGGTTAGTAGTGAAGCTTTCTTT. It yields the protein CASTTDRVSSEAFF.

The genes are TRBV5-5 and TRBJ1-1; weak D call: TRBD1 (6 bases). The CDR3 runs 13 residues. Between the trimmed V and J ends, which lost 3 bases and 8 bases, there was a span of 14 bases. Germline V lookup: CDR1 SGHKS, CDR2 YYEKEE (reference sequence). CDR3: CASSSHPGTEAFF. Here the CDR3 DNA reads TGTGCCAGCAGCTCCCATCCCGGGACAGAAGCTTTCTTT.

A single count supports this clone. V and J are TRBV18 and TRBJ1-1, with 9 positions matching TRBD1. The CDR3 sequence is 17 residues long. Germline CDR1 and CDR2: KGHSH and LQKENI. Trimming took 3 bases from V and 2 from J; bases not matched to a gene: 10. CDR3 loop: CASSPSRGQGNNTEAFF. The CDR3 DNA reads as TGTGCCAGCTCACCTTCGAGGGGACAGGGAAATAACACTGAAGCTTTCTTT.

The chain couples TRBV29-1 to TRBJ1-2; weak D call: TRBD1 (6 bases). V lost 3 bases, J lost 5 bases, and 10 bases lay in between. Germline lookup yields CDR1 SQVTM and CDR2 ANQGSEA. The CDR3 extends over 12 amino acids. The CDR3 loop is CSVDRGGYGYTF. The DNA of the CDR3 is TGCAGCGTTGACAGGGGAGGGTATGGCTACACCTTC.

The V call is TRBV7-2, the J call TRBJ1-5, with TRBD1 identical over 7 bases. This CDR3 contains 13 residues. V trimming: 6 bases; J trimming: 7 bases; junction bases outside the gene matches: 6. Germline V lookup: CDR1 SGHTA, CDR2 FQGNSA. CDR3 sequence (DNA): TGTGCCAGCAGTTTCCCCAGGGGGCAGCCCCAGCATTTT. Residues: CASSFPRGQPQHF.

The sample holds a few counts of this clone. V usage is TRBV3-1 (or the pseudogene TRBV3-2) and J usage is TRBJ1-2; D ambiguous. From germline, CDR1 is LGHDT and CDR2 YNNKEL (reference sequence). V was trimmed by 0 bases and J by 3 bases, leaving 8 bases between them. The CDR3 runs to 14 residues. CDR3: CASSQDEGYYGYTF. The CDR3 DNA follows: TGTGCCAGCAGCCAAGACGAGGGCTACTATGGCTACACCTTC.

This chain uses TRBV3-1 (or the pseudogene TRBV3-2) with TRBJ2-7; possibly TRBD2 for D (5 bases). V was clipped by 7 bases and J by 6 bases, with 16 bases between them. Germline CDR1 reads LGHDT; CDR2 reads YNNKEL (reference sequence). This CDR3 is built from 13 residues. Here the CDR3 DNA reads TGTGCCAGCACCCGCCGAGGGTTAAGCGAGCAGTACTTC. Amino acids: CASTRRGLSEQYF.

The chain uses TRBV13 and TRBJ1-6; no definite D call. The CDR3 extends over 16 amino acids. CDR1 and CDR2 (germline): PRHDT, FYEKMQ (reference sequence). Trimming shortened V by 1 base and J by 0 bases, and 7 bases separated the two germline ends. The CDR3 region has the DNA TGTGCCAGCAGCTTAGAGGAGCCCTCCTATAATTCACCCCTCCACTTT. Protein sequence: CASSLEEPSYNSPLHF.

The chain links TRBV2 to TRBJ2-1; D possibly corresponds to TRBD2 (6 bases). Trimming pared 8 bases from V and 4 bases from J, leaving 18 bases between. Germline V CDR1 and CDR2: SNHLY, FYNNEI. CDR3 size: 15 residues. The CDR3 DNA is TGTGCCAGCGGACGCTGGACGGGGACTTACAATGAGCAGTTCTTC. Translating gives CASGRWTGTYNEQFF.

The chain carries TRBV19 and TRBJ1-2, with 8 bases aligning to TRBD1. Germline V gene data show CDR1 as LNHDA and CDR2 as SQIVND (reference sequence). CDR3 length equals 14 residues. Trimming cost V 5 bases and J 4 bases; bases outside gene matches: 6. The CDR3 nucleotides are TGTGCCAGTAGTGCACGACAGGGGACCTATGGCTACACCTTC. Translation: CASSARQGTYGYTF.

Here the CDR3 DNA reads TGTGCCAGTAGGGACGGGACTAGGTCCGATACGCAGTATTTT. Translated: CASRDGTRSDTQYF. V and J are TRBV19 and TRBJ2-3; TRBD2 agrees at 8 bases. Germline values: CDR1 LNHDA, CDR2 SQIVND (reference sequence). The CDR3 is 14 amino acids. Trimming took 6 bases from V and 6 from J; bases not matched to a gene: 8.

CDR3 sequence (DNA): TGCGCCAGCAGCTTGGAAGGACAGGGTCGTGAAAAACTGTTTTTT. This sequence encodes CASSLEGQGREKLFF. V and J are TRBV5-1 and TRBJ1-4; 8 bases are a match to TRBD1. Looked up from germline, CDR1 is SGHRS and CDR2 is YFSETQ. This CDR3 is built from 15 residues. After removal of 0 bases from V and 7 bases from J, the junction contained 5 bases not matched to a gene.

This sequence joins TRBV6-5 and TRBJ1-2; 10 bases are a match to TRBD1. CDR3 length equals 15 residues. Germline lookup yields CDR1 MNHEY and CDR2 SVGAGI. V dropped 4 bases and J dropped 4; count of bases not matched to a gene: 6. The CDR3 DNA reads as TGTGCCAGCAGTTGGGGACAGGGGCCTTCCTATGGCTACACCTTC. Residues: CASSWGQGPSYGYTF.

The V call is TRBV13, the J call TRBJ2-1; the D gene is possibly TRBD2 (6 bases). The CDR3 contains 15 residues. Germline V CDR1 and CDR2: PRHDT, FYEKMQ (reference sequence). The V and J ends lost 3 bases and 6 bases respectively, with 15 bases between them. CDR3 protein: CASSFRLEGGNEQFF. The CDR3 bases are TGTGCCAGCAGCTTTCGCCTGGAGGGTGGCAATGAGCAGTTCTTC.

This clone came up once. The chain recombines TRBV6-2 or TRBV6-3 with TRBJ1-2; 8 bases agree with TRBD1. Per the germline V gene, CDR1 is MNHEY and CDR2 is SVGEGT. This CDR3 region has 16 residues. V shed 0 bases, J shed 0 bases, and the junction held 3 bases outside the gene matches. In nucleotides, the CDR3 is TGTGCCAGCAGTTACTCGGGGACAGGAGCTAACTATGGCTACACCTTC. Its translation: CASSYSGTGANYGYTF.